Each of the 27 T cell receptor beta chains below was sequenced from the same sample in a study of control samples from healthy donors and cancer patients. The protocol was immunoSEQ multiplex PCR, while the TCRdb copy is restricted to in-frame clones and leaves out a portion. The sample holds approximately 97,000 clones, about 91% seen once. The sequencing input was blood. The origin of the receptors is a woman aged 18-29 years in good health.

The gene calls are TRBV7-8 and TRBJ2-3; D is perhaps TRBD2 (6 bases). Germline V gene data show CDR1 as SGHVS and CDR2 as FQNEAQ. The CDR3 has 16 amino acids. The V end was cut by 5 bases, the J end by 1 base, with 16 bases between. CDR3 bases: TGTGCCAGCAGCCCCCCTTCGTGGGGGGGCACAGATACGCAGTATTTT. This gives the protein CASSPPSWGGTDTQYF.

This chain connects TRBV19 to TRBJ1-2; 10 positions agree with TRBD1. Germline V gives CDR1 LNHDA, CDR2 SQIVND (reference sequence). There are 14 residues in the CDR3. J gave up 2 bases and V 7 bases, and 4 bases lay outside the gene matches. The CDR3: CASIRQGANYGYTF. CDR3 DNA: TGTGCCAGTATTCGACAGGGGGCGAACTATGGCTACACCTTC. The variable domain in full, completed from reference TRBV19 and TRBJ1-2, reads DGGITQSPKYLFRKEGQNVTLSCEQNLNHDAMYWYRQDPGQGLRLIYYSQIVNDFQKGDIAEGYSVSREKKESFPLTVTSAQKNPTAFYLCASIRQGANYGYTFGSGTRLTVV.

The genes are TRBV19 and TRBJ2-1; perhaps TRBD1 as D (5 bases). Germline V gene lookup returns CDR1 LNHDA and CDR2 SQIVND (reference sequence). V lost 3 bases and J lost 2, with 11 bases in between. The CDR3 length is 15 residues. This CDR3 reads CASSISGSTYNEQFF. The CDR3 nucleotides are TGTGCCAGTAGTATTTCAGGGTCTACCTACAATGAGCAGTTCTTC. The variable domain in full, with the rest retrieved from reference TRBV19 and TRBJ2-1, is DGGITQSPKYLFRKEGQNVTLSCEQNLNHDAMYWYRQDPGQGLRLIYYSQIVNDFQKGDIAEGYSVSREKKESFPLTVTSAQKNPTAFYLCASSISGSTYNEQFFGPGTRLTVL.

This chain joins TRBV11-3 and TRBJ1-1; a possible D gene is TRBD1 (5 bases). CDR1 and CDR2 (germline): SGHNT, YENEEA. The CDR3 spans 13 residues. The germline V and J ends were trimmed by 3 bases and 0 bases, with 5 bases remaining between them. CDR3 coding DNA: TGTGCCAGCAGCTTGACAGTGAACACTGAAGCTTTCTTT. It specifies CASSLTVNTEAFF.

This clone was observed once. This chain joins TRBV19 and TRBJ1-4, with no clear D. V lost 8 bases, J lost 6 bases, and 16 bases lay in between. This CDR3 is 14 amino acids long. Germline V CDR1 and CDR2: LNHDA, SQIVND (reference sequence). The CDR3 sequence is CASELGGPHEKLFF. The CDR3 DNA sequence: TGTGCCAGTGAACTGGGCGGTCCGCATGAAAAACTGTTTTTT. Full variable domain (rest looked up from reference TRBV19 and TRBJ1-4): DGGITQSPKYLFRKEGQNVTLSCEQNLNHDAMYWYRQDPGQGLRLIYYSQIVNDFQKGDIAEGYSVSREKKESFPLTVTSAQKNPTAFYLCASELGGPHEKLFFGSGTQLSVL.

In DNA form, the CDR3 reads TGTGCCAGCAGTTTATGGGGACAGGGAAATCAGCCCCAGCATTTT. The encoded protein is CASSLWGQGNQPQHF. This sequence joins TRBV28 and TRBJ1-5, with 9 bases that match TRBD1. The CDR3 is made up of 15 amino acids. Germline V gives CDR1 MDHEN, CDR2 SYDVKM. The J segment lost 4 bases and the V segment lost 0 bases, leaving 1 base of the junction unmatched.

The V gene is TRBV4-1, the J gene TRBJ2-1; 10 nucleotides align to TRBD2. The J segment lost 6 bases and the V segment lost 0 bases, leaving 5 bases of the junction unmatched. CDR3 length: 16 residues. Looked up from germline, CDR1 is MGHRA and CDR2 is YSYEKL. The CDR3 DNA reads as TGCGCCAGCAGCCAAGATGGGACTAGCGTTTTCAATGAGCAGTTCTTC. This sequence encodes CASSQDGTSVFNEQFF.

In this sample, this clone turned up once. The chain carries TRBV7-2 and TRBJ2-7; no clear D. The ends were cut back, 5 bases at V and 2 bases at J, with 16 bases in the middle. Germline V gene sequence: CDR1 SGHTA, CDR2 FQGNSA. The length of the CDR3 is 15 residues. CDR3 nucleotides: TGTGCCAGCAGCCCCAGGCTTATAAGGGCCTACGAGCAGTACTTC. Protein sequence: CASSPRLIRAYEQYF. The complete variable domain, with remaining parts taken from reference TRBV7-2 and TRBJ2-7, reads GAGVSQSPSNKVTEKGKDVELRCDPISGHTALYWYRQSLGQGLEFLIYFQGNSAPDKSGLPSDRFSAERTGGSVSTLTIQRTQQEDSAVYLCASSPRLIRAYEQYFGPGTRLTVT.

This clone was observed a few times. One end of the junction varies from germline; a read error may be responsible. This chain uses TRBV3-1 (or the pseudogene TRBV3-2) with TRBJ2-7, with D hard to call. The V gene's germline CDR1 is LGHDT and CDR2 YNNKEL (reference sequence). The length of the CDR3 is 12 residues. CDR3 residues: CASSQGLRLASF. In DNA, the CDR3 is TGTGCCAGCAGCCAAGGACTGAGGTTGGCAAGCTTC.

This chain links TRBV3-1 (or the pseudogene TRBV3-2) with TRBJ2-2; D remains ambiguous. V dropped 3 bases and J dropped 4 bases, with 6 bases sitting between them. The CDR3 sequence is 13 residues long. Germline CDR1 and CDR2: LGHDT and YNNKEL (reference sequence). The CDR3 here is CASSQGRTGELFF. The CDR3 nucleotides are TGTGCCAGCAGCCAGGGCCGCACCGGGGAGCTGTTTTTT.

V usage is TRBV6-6 and J usage is TRBJ1-5, with 9 bases aligning to TRBD1. Germline lookup yields CDR1 MNHNY and CDR2 SVGAGI (reference sequence). CDR3 length: 15 amino acids. Unmatched junction bases numbered 12, after V lost 10 bases and J lost 5 bases. The chain's CDR3 is CATYTGQGGDQPQHF. CDR3 coding DNA: TGTGCCACCTATACGGGACAGGGCGGGGATCAGCCCCAGCATTTT.

CDR3 sequence reads: CATSDFADQPQHF. The CDR3 bases are TGTGCCACCAGTGATTTTGCCGATCAGCCCCAGCATTTT. The rearrangement links TRBV24-1 to TRBJ1-5, with unresolved D. The V and J ends lost 1 base and 5 bases respectively, with 5 bases between them. In germline, CDR1 is KGHDR, CDR2 SFDVKD. CDR3 size: 13 residues.

The sample holds one count of this clone. J is TRBJ2-5 and V is TRBV6-5, with D possibly being TRBD1 or TRBD2 (6 bases each). CDR1 MNHEY and CDR2 SVGAGI come from the germline V gene. V gave up 2 bases and J gave up 5 bases, with 12 bases separating them. The length of the CDR3 is 14 residues. The CDR3 sequence is CASSYGGHRETQYF. Written as DNA, the CDR3 is TGTGCCAGCAGTTACGGGGGGCACCGGGAGACCCAGTACTTC.

The chain recombines TRBV2 with TRBJ2-3; 11 nucleotides agree with TRBD2. Looked up from germline, CDR1 is SNHLY and CDR2 is FYNNEI. After removal of 9 bases from V and 0 bases from J, the junction contained 2 bases not matched to a gene. The CDR3 has 14 residues. This CDR3 is CARTSGASTDTQYF. CDR3 DNA: TGTGCCAGGACTAGCGGGGCGAGCACAGATACGCAGTATTTT.

The chain couples TRBV6-5 to TRBJ1-5; 8 bases are shared with TRBD1. CDR1 is MNHEY, CDR2 SVGAGI, per germline. The CDR3 has 15 residues. V shed 6 bases and J 3 bases; nucleotides not matched to a gene: 7. The CDR3 nucleotides are TGTGCCAGCAGGGCGGGGACAGGTATCAATCAGCCCCAGCATTTT. Translating gives CASRAGTGINQPQHF.

The table lists this clone with a count of one. The chain couples TRBV24-1 to TRBJ2-5; TRBD2 is a possible D gene (6 bases). The CDR3 sequence is 15 residues long. V shed 4 bases and J shed 2 bases, with 13 bases lying between them. CDR1 is KGHDR, CDR2 SFDVKD, per germline. CDR3: CATSDAGPTQETQYF. The CDR3 nucleotides read TGTGCCACCAGTGACGCGGGACCGACACAAGAGACCCAGTACTTC.

The rearrangement uses TRBV5-1 and TRBJ2-7; D is unresolved. The CDR3 is 14 residues long. Trimming stripped 2 bases from V and 2 bases from J, with 11 bases between. CDR1 and CDR2 from the germline V gene are SGHRS and YFSETQ. The chain's CDR3 is CASSFGGRTYEQYF. The CDR3 DNA follows: TGCGCCAGCAGCTTCGGCGGTAGAACCTACGAGCAGTACTTC. Full variable domain (missing parts from reference TRBV5-1 and TRBJ2-7): KAGVTQTPRYLIKTRGQQVTLSCSPISGHRSVSWYQQTPGQGLQFLFEYFSETQRNKGNFPGRFSGRQFSNSRSEMNVSTLELGDSALYLCASSFGGRTYEQYFGPGTRLTVT.

This chain links TRBV3-1 (or the pseudogene TRBV3-2) with TRBJ1-2; D is ambiguous. Germline V CDR1 and CDR2: LGHDT, YNNKEL (reference sequence). V was pared by 1 base and J by 4 bases, with 13 bases between. The CDR3 spans 15 residues. The DNA for the CDR3 is TGTGCCAGCAGCCAAGTTTCACCAGGACCCTATGGCTACACCTTC. This sequence encodes CASSQVSPGPYGYTF.

The rearrangement joins TRBV6-1 to TRBJ1-4; 8 nucleotides agree with TRBD1. This CDR3 region has 16 residues. Unmatched junction bases numbered 15, after V lost 8 bases and J lost 7 bases. The germline V gene has CDR1 MNHNS and CDR2 SASEGT. The CDR3 here is CASSEGAGGGSEKLFF. CDR3 nucleotides: TGTGCCAGCTCTGAAGGGGCAGGGGGCGGGAGTGAAAAACTGTTTTTT.

The chain joins TRBV5-6 to TRBJ1-2; D not resolved. This CDR3 is built from 13 residues. Germline V gene lookup returns CDR1 SGHDT and CDR2 YYEEEE. V was pared by 7 bases and J by 8 bases, with 18 bases between. The CDR3 reads CASARKVGWGYTF. CDR3 nucleotide sequence: TGTGCCAGCGCGAGGAAAGTAGGATGGGGCTACACCTTC.

The chain's CDR3 is CASSLFGFGYEQYF. The CDR3 DNA reads as TGCGCCAGCAGCTTGTTTGGGTTTGGGTACGAGCAGTACTTC. The chain combines TRBV5-1 with TRBJ2-7; D remains ambiguous. The CDR3 contains 14 residues. Trimming shortened V by 1 base and J by 4 bases, and 12 bases separated the two germline ends. Germline V lookup: CDR1 SGHRS, CDR2 YFSETQ.

This chain connects TRBV2 to TRBJ2-1; D assignment may be TRBD1 or TRBD2 (7 bases each). Germline values: CDR1 SNHLY, CDR2 FYNNEI. Trimming removed 10 bases at V and 8 bases at J, with 15 bases between. The CDR3 covers 12 residues. This CDR3 reads CATSRGRDEQFF. CDR3 nucleotide sequence: TGTGCCACCTCCAGGGGGAGGGATGAGCAGTTCTTC.

DNA for the CDR3: TGTGCCAGCACCCAGGGGGGTACGCAGTATTTT. Protein sequence: CASTQGGTQYF. The V gene is TRBV9, the J gene TRBJ2-3, with D tentatively TRBD1 (7 bases). Germline CDR1 is SGDLS and CDR2 is YYNGEE. The CDR3 has 11 amino acids. The V gene lost 6 bases and the J gene lost 8 bases, with 10 bases spanning the gap. The entire variable domain, with the rest obtained from reference TRBV9 and TRBJ2-3, is as follows: DSGVTQTPKHLITATGQRVTLRCSPRSGDLSVYWYQQSLDQGLQFLIQYYNGEERAKGNILERFSAQQFPDLHSELNLSSLELGDSALYFCASTQGGTQYFGPGTRLTVL.

This chain uses TRBV19 with TRBJ2-7, with a weak D call TRBD2 (6 bases). The germline V gene has CDR1 LNHDA and CDR2 SQIVND (reference sequence). V was clipped by 1 base and J by 2 bases, with 9 bases between them. CDR3 length equals 14 residues. CDR3 coding DNA: TGTGCCAGTAGTATAGGACGGGAGCCCTACGAGCAGTACTTC. Protein: CASSIGREPYEQYF.

The J gene is TRBJ2-7, the V gene TRBV5-4; D possibly matches TRBD1 or TRBD2 (6 bases each). The CDR3 contains 14 residues. The germline CDR1 and CDR2 sequences are SGHNT and YYREEE (reference sequence). V was clipped by 4 bases and J by 3 bases, with 14 bases between them. The CDR3 reads CASSDGGEFYEQYF. CDR3 nucleotide sequence: TGTGCCAGCAGCGACGGGGGCGAGTTCTACGAGCAGTACTTC.

This rearrangement joins TRBV7-3 to TRBJ2-1; the match to TRBD2 covers 11 bases. The CDR3 sequence is 14 residues long. The J segment lost 7 bases and the V segment lost 5 bases, leaving 4 bases of the junction unmatched. Germline values: CDR1 SGHTA, CDR2 FQGTGA. The CDR3 protein is CASSPLAGGNEQFF. The CDR3 nucleotides read TGTGCCAGCAGCCCTCTAGCGGGAGGAAATGAGCAGTTCTTC.

The rearrangement joins TRBV7-6 to TRBJ1-1, with D unclear. Germline V CDR1 and CDR2: SGHVS, FNYEAQ. This CDR3 is built from 17 residues. V was trimmed by 1 base and J by 1 base, leaving 16 bases between them. As DNA, the CDR3 is TGTGCCAGCAGCTTAGTGATCGGGTTGGGGAAGAACACTGAAGCTTTCTTT. Translating it yields CASSLVIGLGKNTEAFF.